This T cell receptor beta chain was recorded in a study of Graves' ophthalmopathy and Graves' hyperthyroidism. Study-level findings and limits: Also, most clonotypes expanded in the thyroid above 0.001 frequency appeared in blood.

About this clonotype: What it binds is unknown.

RNA transcripts were the template, and TCR beta CDR3 regions were amplified from them. First-round RT-PCR employed HTBI primers, with a second-round multiplex PCR after it. TCRdb re-called the multiplex PCR reads through MiXCR, storing one row per CDR3 protein. Of approximately 540,000 distinct CDR3 sequences listed, approximately 35% are singletons. V lost 8 bases and J lost 0, with 12 bases in between. CDR1 is LNHNV and CDR2 is YYDKDF in the germline V gene (reference sequence). The CDR3 runs 14 residues. The specimen was peripheral blood or thyroid tissue (not recorded which). The sequence was obtained from an adult man with Graves' hyperthyroidism. The chain couples TRBV15 to TRBJ2-3, with D possibly being TRBD2 (5 bases). CDR3 sequence reads: CATGLRTSTDTQYF. The CDR3 DNA reads TGTGCCACCGGACTCAGAACTAGCACAGATACGCAGTATTTT.